A single TCR beta chain is shown here with its context. The data derive from a study of cytomegalovirus exposure and HLA in healthy donors. The PCR had 60 Vbeta and 13 Jbeta primers. Clones were sequenced by immunoSEQ multiplex PCR, and TCRdb holds only the in-frame ones, with some missing. The sample yields 100,000 to 150,000 clones, roughly 80% seen once. The V and J ends lost 4 bases and 6 bases respectively, with 10 bases between them. The CDR3 sequence is 13 residues long. Germline V gene lookup returns CDR1 SGHRS and CDR2 YFSETQ. The chain employs TRBV5-1 and TRBJ2-2; tentative D call: TRBD1 (5 bases). Sequences were obtained from PBMCs. This TCR derives from a man aged 30 to 39 in good health and CMV-seronegative. In nucleotides, the CDR3 is TGCGCCAGCAGCGACTCAGGGTCCGGGGAGCTGTTTTTT. Translating it yields CASSDSGSGELFF.